This entry lists 11 T cell receptor beta chains sequenced from one sample in a study of T cell repertoires in ileal Crohn's disease. Sequencing was performed with immunoSEQ multiplex PCR; in TCRdb, only in-frame clones are kept and a portion is missing. Here the sample spans fewer than 20,000 clones, under 95% being singletons. Sequenced: ileal tissue. The receptors were gathered from an adult with Crohn's disease.

The chain is built from TRBV2 and TRBJ1-2; D might be TRBD1 (6 bases). Trimming removed 6 bases from V and 1 base from J, with 12 bases in between. This CDR3 is built from 14 residues. The germline V gene encodes CDR1 SNHLY and CDR2 FYNNEI. CDR3 DNA: TGTGCCAGCAGGGAGGACAGTCTTAACTATGGCTACACCTTC. This gives the protein CASREDSLNYGYTF.

V is TRBV10-3 and J is TRBJ2-7, with 9 bases matching TRBD1. Germline values: CDR1 ENHRY, CDR2 SYGVKD. The V gene end was trimmed by 10 bases and the J gene end by 4 bases; junction bases not matched to a gene: 8. The CDR3 is made up of 13 amino acids. CDR3 amino acids: CATTGGVRYEQYF. As DNA, the CDR3 is TGTGCCACAACAGGGGGCGTAAGGTACGAGCAGTACTTC.

Comments on this clone: Compared with germline, one end of the junction differs, possibly owing to a read error. The chain uses TRBV27 and TRBJ2-1; TRBD1 agrees at 10 bases. Germline CDR1 MNHEY, CDR2 SMNVEV (reference sequence). This CDR3 has 13 amino acids. The DNA of the CDR3 is TGTGCCAGCAGCCCACGGGACAGGGGAATGGGGATCTTC. Protein: CASSPRDRGMGIF.

This clone occurred once. The rearrangement uses TRBV5-5 and TRBJ2-7; D may be TRBD2 (7 bases). Deletions cut 4 bases from V and 6 bases from J, with 14 bases between. This CDR3 region has 13 residues. Per the germline V gene, CDR1 is SGHKS and CDR2 is YYEKEE (reference sequence). CDR3 sequence: CASSGGGLGEQYF. In nucleotides, the CDR3 is TGTGCCAGCAGCGGGGGGGGCCTGGGCGAGCAGTACTTC.

V and J are TRBV5-1 and TRBJ2-5; TRBD2 matches 7 bases. There are 14 residues in the CDR3. V lost 4 bases to trimming and J lost 0 bases; unmatched junction nucleotides: 3. Germline CDR1 reads SGHRS; CDR2 reads YFSETQ. This CDR3 reads CASSPTSNQETQYF. The CDR3 DNA reads as TGCGCCAGCAGCCCGACTAGCAACCAAGAGACCCAGTACTTC.

The chain carries TRBV6-5 and TRBJ1-1; tentatively, D is TRBD1 (5 bases). The CDR3 runs to 16 residues. V was trimmed by 0 bases and J by 6 bases, leaving 17 bases between them. Per the germline V gene, CDR1 is MNHEY and CDR2 is SVGAGI. For the CDR3, the DNA is TGTGCCAGCAGTTACTCTATTTGGTCTGGGGGGGCTGAAGCTTTCTTT. This sequence encodes CASSYSIWSGGAEAFF.

J is TRBJ1-1 and V is TRBV6-5; maybe TRBD1 (5 bases). This CDR3 has 13 residues. Germline lookup yields CDR1 MNHEY and CDR2 SVGAGI. V lost 4 bases and J lost 1, with 7 bases in between. This CDR3 is CASSFGQNTEAFF. CDR3 bases: TGTGCCAGCAGTTTTGGACAGAACACTGAAGCTTTCTTT.

This clone appeared once. This chain joins TRBV6-1 and TRBJ2-1; TRBD2 agrees at 8 bases. Germline V lookup: CDR1 MNHNS, CDR2 SASEGT. V shed 8 bases, J shed 2 bases, and the junction held 5 bases outside the gene matches. The length of the CDR3 is 14 residues. The CDR3 is CASVTGGPYNEQFF. Here the CDR3 DNA reads TGTGCCAGCGTGACGGGGGGGCCCTACAATGAGCAGTTCTTC.

The V and J genes are TRBV9 and TRBJ2-6, with 8 bases identical to TRBD2. Germline V gene lookup returns CDR1 SGDLS and CDR2 YYNGEE. This CDR3 is built from 16 residues. V dropped 0 bases and J dropped 5; count of bases not matched to a gene: 4. The CDR3 region has the DNA TGTGCCAGCAGCGTAGCGGGAGGGGCTAGGGCCAACGTCCTGACTTTC. It translates to CASSVAGGARANVLTF.

The chain joins TRBV18 to TRBJ2-5; D possibly corresponds to TRBD2 (6 bases). CDR1 is KGHSH, CDR2 LQKENI, per germline. The CDR3 totals 13 residues. With 7 bases removed from V and 3 bases from J, the gap between germline ends came to 12 bases. In DNA, the CDR3 is TGTGCCAGCTGCGGGACCCCAGAAGAGACCCAGTACTTC. This gives the protein CASCGTPEETQYF. Full variable domain (remainder filled in from reference TRBV18 and TRBJ2-5): NAGVMQNPRHLVRRRGQEARLRCSPMKGHSHVYWYRQLPEEGLKFMVYLQKENIIDESGMPKERFSAEFPKEGPSILRIQQVVRGDSAAYFCASCGTPEETQYFGPGTRLLVL.

V usage is TRBV29-1 and J usage is TRBJ1-1; D unresolved. Germline V CDR1 and CDR2: SQVTM, ANQGSEA. The CDR3 spans 11 residues. Trimming pared 6 bases from V and 5 bases from J, leaving 10 bases between. This CDR3 reads CSVETGTEAFF. In DNA form, the CDR3 reads TGCAGCGTCGAGACCGGGACTGAAGCTTTCTTT.